Below are 16 T cell receptor beta chains sequenced from a single sample in a study of blood T cell repertoires in COVID-19. TCRdb's table, derived via immunoSEQ multiplex PCR, lists solely in-frame clones and lacks some. Of over 200,000 clones in the sample, around nine tenths are singletons; the top ten hold around 2.8%. Sequencing was performed on peripheral blood. The source is a woman aged 55-69 years with acute or convalescent COVID-19.

This clone was detected a few times. The rearrangement uses TRBV9 and TRBJ1-2; D not resolved. Looked up from germline, CDR1 is SGDLS and CDR2 is YYNGEE. This CDR3 region has 17 residues. Trimming left V 4 bases short and J 6 bases short, with 25 bases between. Here the CDR3 reads CASSPLGGRRGSDGYTF. CDR3 sequence (DNA): TGTGCCAGCAGCCCACTCGGTGGGAGAAGAGGTTCTGATGGCTACACCTTC.

The rearrangement links TRBV12-2 to TRBJ1-3; the table calls TRBD1, which could not be checked here. TRBV12-2 is a documented pseudogene. CDR3 length: 19 residues. The CDR3 bases are TGTGCAAGTCGCTTAGTTCTCTTCGGGGACAGGGGATCTGGAAACACCATATATTTT. Its translation: CASRLVLFGDRGSGNTIYF.

The chain recombines TRBV24-1 with TRBJ2-7, with D possibly being TRBD1 (5 bases). The CDR3 has 15 amino acids. Germline CDR1 reads KGHDR; CDR2 reads SFDVKD. Between the trimmed V and J ends, which lost 7 bases and 5 bases, there was a span of 20 bases. The CDR3 is CATRKRQLRVHEQYF. In DNA form, the CDR3 reads TGTGCCACCAGGAAAAGACAGCTAAGGGTCCACGAGCAGTACTTC.

This chain links TRBV27 with TRBJ1-5; TRBD1 matches at 9 bases. V trimming: 6 bases; J trimming: 6 bases; junction bases outside the gene matches: 6. CDR1 MNHEY and CDR2 SMNVEV come from the germline V gene (reference sequence). CDR3 length: 14 amino acids. CDR3 amino acids: CASSQGQGPQPQHF. CDR3 sequence (DNA): TGTGCCAGCAGCCAGGGACAGGGCCCTCAGCCCCAGCATTTT.

The chain uses TRBV30 and TRBJ2-6; the D gene is possibly TRBD1 (5 bases). The CDR3 totals 15 residues. V was trimmed by 1 base and J by 1 base, leaving 8 bases between them. Germline V gene lookup returns CDR1 GTSNPN and CDR2 SVGIG (reference sequence). CDR3 loop: CAWSGRVSGANVLTF. In nucleotides, the CDR3 is TGTGCCTGGAGTGGCAGGGTGTCTGGGGCCAACGTCCTGACTTTC.

The rearrangement uses TRBV9 and TRBJ1-3; D uncertain. In germline, CDR1 is SGDLS, CDR2 YYNGEE. CDR3 length equals 13 residues. V was shortened by 0 bases and J by 2 bases, with 3 bases between the two germline ends. The CDR3 DNA sequence: TGTGCCAGCAGCGTAGCTCCTGGAAACACCATATATTTT. Protein sequence: CASSVAPGNTIYF.

This chain connects TRBV5-4 to TRBJ2-7, with D perhaps matching TRBD2 (6 bases). The germline CDR1 and CDR2 sequences are SGHNT and YYREEE (reference sequence). V dropped 4 bases and J dropped 6 bases, with 17 bases sitting between them. The CDR3 contains 14 residues. CDR3 DNA sequence: TGTGCCAGCAGCCCCGACCCGGCGGAGGGCGAGCAGTACTTC. Its protein is CASSPDPAEGEQYF.

V and J are TRBV7-2 and TRBJ2-3; possibly TRBD2 for D (5 bases). CDR3 length equals 12 residues. Germline V gene sequence: CDR1 SGHTA, CDR2 FQGNSA. V lost 5 bases and J lost 5, with 8 bases in between. The CDR3 protein is CASSLREDTQYF. CDR3 DNA sequence: TGTGCCAGCAGCCTGAGGGAAGATACGCAGTATTTT.

This chain joins TRBV7-3 and TRBJ1-2; D might be TRBD1 (6 bases). CDR3 length: 15 residues. Per germline, CDR1 SGHTA and CDR2 FQGTGA. V lost 2 bases and J 4 bases, leaving 14 bases between the germline ends. CDR3 in amino acids: CASSLGAGAGYGYTF. In nucleotides, the CDR3 is TGTGCCAGCAGCTTAGGGGCGGGGGCCGGCTATGGCTACACCTTC.

The chain is built from TRBV7-7 and TRBJ2-3, with 12 nucleotides matching TRBD2. From germline, CDR1 is SSHAT and CDR2 FNYEAQ (reference sequence). There are 15 residues in the CDR3. With V trimmed by 3 bases and J by 4 bases, 2 bases remained unmatched. The CDR3 protein is CASSLTSGRSDTQYF. The CDR3 region has the DNA TGTGCCAGCAGCTTGACTAGCGGGAGATCAGATACGCAGTATTTT. The full variable domain, completed using reference TRBV7-7 and TRBJ2-3, is GAGVSQSPRYKVTKRGQDVTLRCDPISSHATLYWYQQALGQGPEFLTYFNYEAQPDKSGLPSDRFSAERPEGSISTLTIQRTEQRDSAMYRCASSLTSGRSDTQYFGPGTRLTVL.

V usage is TRBV15 and J usage is TRBJ1-4; D call uncertain. V lost 3 bases to trimming and J lost 4 bases, with 15 bases between them. This CDR3 contains 16 residues. Germline CDR1 LNHNV, CDR2 YYDKDF (reference sequence). The DNA for the CDR3 is TGTGCCACCAGCAGCGGGATTCATGGAGATAATGAAAAACTGTTTTTT. Translated: CATSSGIHGDNEKLFF.

This clone has only a few counts. The J gene is TRBJ1-6, the V gene TRBV5-1; perhaps TRBD1 as D (5 bases). Trimming removed 4 bases from V and 5 bases from J, with 10 bases in between. Germline CDR1 is SGHRS and CDR2 is YFSETQ. This CDR3 is 14 amino acids long. CDR3: CASSPRANNSPLHF. In DNA form, the CDR3 reads TGCGCCAGCAGCCCCAGGGCCAATAATTCACCCCTCCACTTT.

This chain joins TRBV12-1 and TRBJ1-5; the table's D call, TRBD1, was not checked against the DNA. TRBV12-1 is shown as a pseudogene. The CDR3 spans 16 residues. The CDR3, as DNA: TGTGCCAGCAGCTTTGCAGGCAGGGAATGTGATCAGCCCCAGCATTTT. Amino acid sequence: CASSFAGRECDQPQHF.

This rearrangement joins TRBV5-6 to TRBJ1-1, with D unresolved. The CDR3 runs to 11 residues. Germline CDR1 reads SGHDT; CDR2 reads YYEEEE. With 3 bases removed from V and 7 bases from J, the gap between germline ends came to 7 bases. CDR3 loop: CASSSLSEAFF. DNA of the CDR3: TGTGCCAGCAGCTCCCTAAGTGAAGCTTTCTTT. Based on the CDR3 plus reference TRBV5-6 and TRBJ1-1, the full variable domain is DAGVTQSPTHLIKTRGQQVTLRCSPKSGHDTVSWYQQALGQGPQFIFQYYEEEERQRGNFPDRFSGHQFPNYSSELNVNALLLGDSALYLCASSSLSEAFFGQGTRLTVV.

The chain couples TRBV12-5 to TRBJ2-3; 9 nucleotides match TRBD1. V was clipped by 5 bases and J by 2 bases; unmatched bases: 2. CDR3 size: 14 residues. CDR1 is LGHNT and CDR2 is FRNRAP in the germline V gene. CDR3 residues: CASGRDRATDTQYF. The DNA of the CDR3 is TGTGCTAGTGGTAGGGACAGGGCCACAGATACGCAGTATTTT.

The chain recombines TRBV7-2 with TRBJ2-2, with D possibly TRBD2 on 5 matching bases. The germline V and J ends were trimmed by 0 bases and 5 bases, with 16 bases remaining between them. The CDR3 has 17 amino acids. Germline values: CDR1 SGHTA, CDR2 FQGNSA. DNA of the CDR3: TGTGCCAGCAGCTTAGCGTTTGACTCCCGGGGTACCGGGGAGCTGTTTTTT. This translates into CASSLAFDSRGTGELFF.